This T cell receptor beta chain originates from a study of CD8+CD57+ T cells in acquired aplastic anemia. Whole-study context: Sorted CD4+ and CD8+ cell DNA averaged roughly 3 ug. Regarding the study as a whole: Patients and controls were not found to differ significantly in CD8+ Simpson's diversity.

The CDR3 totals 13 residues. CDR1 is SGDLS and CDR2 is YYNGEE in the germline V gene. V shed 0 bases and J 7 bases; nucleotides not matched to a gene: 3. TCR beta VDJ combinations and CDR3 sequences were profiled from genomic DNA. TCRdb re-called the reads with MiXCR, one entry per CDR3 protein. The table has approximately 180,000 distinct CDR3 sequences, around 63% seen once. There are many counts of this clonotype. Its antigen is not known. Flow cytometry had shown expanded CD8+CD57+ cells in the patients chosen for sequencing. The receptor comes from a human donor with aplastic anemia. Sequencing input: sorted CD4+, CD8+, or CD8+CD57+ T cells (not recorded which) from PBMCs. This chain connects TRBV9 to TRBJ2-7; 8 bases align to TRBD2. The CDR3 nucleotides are TGTGCCAGCAGCGTAGTAGCGGGGCGGGAGCAGTACTTC. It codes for CASSVVAGREQYF.